This record covers a single TCR beta chain. The sample belongs to a study of blood T cell repertoires in COVID-19. Study-level information: Some COVID-19 samples were acute and others convalescent; all came from the United States, Italy and Spain.

Per the authors' pipeline: Reference gene primer amplification gave nucleated cell count estimates. Method: immunoSEQ multiplex PCR; TCRdb's copy keeps in-frame clones and lacks some. Clone size and V and J calls were adopted from that table, with D and trimming inferred from the DNA. This sample yields just over 650,000 clones, of which 85% to 90% are seen a single time; around 0.3% belongs to the top ten. Unmatched junction bases numbered 15, after V lost 0 bases and J lost 1 base. This CDR3 comprises 20 residues. CDR1 LGHNA and CDR2 YSLEER come from the germline V gene. The sample was peripheral blood. The chain links TRBV4-3 to TRBJ2-4; 7 bases match TRBD2. The clonotype was recovered from a woman aged 18-30 years with acute or convalescent COVID-19. This CDR3 is CASSQDSRDRAGSAKNIQYF. The CDR3 nucleotides read TGCGCCAGCAGCCAAGATTCAAGGGATAGAGCGGGATCGGCCAAAAACATTCAGTACTTC.